These 28 T cell receptor beta chains came from one sample sequenced in a study of T cell changes during pregnancy in multiple sclerosis. Profiling relied on immunoSEQ multiplex PCR, and the TCRdb table lists in-frame clones only, not all of them. The sample lists 72,000 or so clones, 85% to 95% occurring once. The sequences come from peripheral blood, collected in the second trimester of pregnancy. These receptors all stem from a female donor with multiple sclerosis, enrolled in a pregnancy study.

The chain joins TRBV6-5 to TRBJ1-3, with TRBD1 matching 7 bases. V lost 6 bases and J lost 3; bases outside the gene matches: 8. Germline V gene sequence: CDR1 MNHEY, CDR2 SVGAGI. The CDR3 covers 15 residues. The CDR3 DNA follows: TGTGCCAGCAGGCCTACAGGGGAGGTTGGAAACACCATATATTTT. Protein sequence: CASRPTGEVGNTIYF.

The chain couples TRBV7-9 to TRBJ2-1; D gene unclear. The CDR3 spans 16 residues. Trimming left V 4 bases short and J 0 bases short, with 13 bases between. Germline V gene lookup returns CDR1 SEHNR and CDR2 FQNEAQ (reference sequence). CDR3 nucleotide sequence: TGTGCCAGCAGCTCCCCGACTCCCAGCTCCTACAATGAGCAGTTCTTC. Residues: CASSSPTPSSYNEQFF.

This sequence joins TRBV19 and TRBJ1-5; D remains ambiguous. V lost 7 bases and J 5 bases, leaving 12 bases between the germline ends. This CDR3 contains 13 residues. Per germline, CDR1 LNHDA and CDR2 SQIVND (reference sequence). The CDR3 sequence: CASNSGYYQPQHF. CDR3 DNA sequence: TGTGCCAGTAACAGCGGGTATTATCAGCCCCAGCATTTT.

J is TRBJ1-3 and V is TRBV11-2; TRBD1 matches at 9 bases. The V gene end was trimmed by 3 bases and the J gene end by 1 base; junction bases not matched to a gene: 1. CDR1 SGHAT and CDR2 FQNNGV come from the germline V gene. This CDR3 has 15 amino acids. The DNA of the CDR3 is TGTGCCAGCAGCTTCGACAGGGGGTCTGGAAACACCATATATTTT. Translated, it gives CASSFDRGSGNTIYF.

V and J are TRBV5-6 and TRBJ2-2, with unresolved D. The germline V gene encodes CDR1 SGHDT and CDR2 YYEEEE. CDR3 length equals 16 residues. V lost 0 bases and J lost 1, with 10 bases in between. CDR3 loop: CASSLVREMNTGELFF. The CDR3 DNA sequence: TGTGCCAGCAGCTTGGTGAGAGAGATGAACACCGGGGAGCTGTTTTTT.

The chain recombines TRBV5-4 with TRBJ2-2; D is perhaps TRBD1 (6 bases). Trimming pared 3 bases from V and 4 bases from J, leaving 13 bases between. Germline V CDR1 and CDR2: SGHNT, YYREEE (reference sequence). The CDR3 loop spans 15 amino acids. CDR3 in amino acids: CASSSPGAGTGELFF. In DNA form, the CDR3 reads TGTGCCAGCAGCTCCCCAGGGGCGGGCACCGGGGAGCTGTTTTTT. The complete variable domain, with remaining parts taken from reference TRBV5-4 and TRBJ2-2, reads ETGVTQSPTHLIKTRGQQVTLRCSSQSGHNTVSWYQQALGQGPQFIFQYYREEENGRGNFPPRFSGLQFPNYSSELNVNALELDDSALYLCASSSPGAGTGELFFGEGSRLTVL.

The chain couples TRBV7-8 to TRBJ2-7; 11 nucleotides line up with TRBD2. Trimming took 5 bases from V and 2 from J; bases not matched to a gene: 14. Germline loops: CDR1 SGHVS, CDR2 FQNEAQ. CDR3 length: 18 residues. The CDR3 reads CASSRTRQLAGEAYEQYF. In DNA, the CDR3 is TGTGCCAGCAGCCGTACCCGACAACTAGCGGGGGAAGCCTACGAGCAGTACTTC.

The chain couples TRBV6-6 to TRBJ2-5, with D tentatively TRBD2 (6 bases). The V gene lost 2 bases and the J gene lost 4 bases, with 11 bases spanning the gap. CDR3 size: 14 residues. Germline values: CDR1 MNHNY, CDR2 SVGAGI (reference sequence). CDR3 region: CASSYTGGGETQYF. For the CDR3, the DNA is TGTGCCAGCAGTTACACCGGGGGAGGAGAGACCCAGTACTTC.

The chain combines TRBV6-5 with TRBJ1-2; TRBD1 is a possible D gene (5 bases). With 5 bases removed from V and 6 bases from J, the gap between germline ends came to 10 bases. The length of the CDR3 is 12 residues. The germline V gene encodes CDR1 MNHEY and CDR2 SVGAGI. The CDR3 DNA reads TGTGCCAGCAGTAACCAGGGCAATGGCTACACCTTC. Its translation is CASSNQGNGYTF.

The rearrangement joins TRBV9 to TRBJ2-7, with D perhaps matching TRBD1 (6 bases). From germline, CDR1 is SGDLS and CDR2 YYNGEE. Deletions cut 3 bases from V and 6 bases from J, with 25 bases between. CDR3 length equals 17 residues. CDR3 coding DNA: TGTGCCAGCAGCGGAGGACCTGGCAGGGCAGGGGATGGCGAGCAGTACTTC. This translates into CASSGGPGRAGDGEQYF.

This chain joins TRBV7-8 and TRBJ1-4; weak D call: TRBD1 (6 bases). Between the trimmed V and J ends, which lost 2 bases and 4 bases, there was a span of 17 bases. CDR1 and CDR2 from the germline V gene are SGHVS and FQNEAQ. This CDR3 region has 17 residues. CDR3 amino acids: CASSLSAGQTYNEKLFF. The DNA for the CDR3 is TGTGCCAGCAGCTTATCAGCAGGACAGACCTATAATGAAAAACTGTTTTTT.

The gene calls are TRBV9 and TRBJ1-1; 7 nucleotides match TRBD1. This CDR3 has 16 amino acids. Germline V gene data show CDR1 as SGDLS and CDR2 as YYNGEE. Germline trimming cut 0 bases from V and 4 bases from J; bases unmatched to any gene: 9. CDR3 coding DNA: TGTGCCAGCAGCGTAGACAGGGGCGGCGCCCTCACTGAAGCTTTCTTT. Translating it yields CASSVDRGGALTEAFF.

This sequence joins TRBV28 and TRBJ2-1; D unclear. This CDR3 spans 13 amino acids. CDR1 and CDR2 (germline): MDHEN, SYDVKM. The V end was cut by 3 bases, the J end by 8 bases, with 11 bases between. CDR3 in DNA: TGTGCCAGCAGTTTTAACAGTGGATATGAGCAGTTCTTC. Its protein is CASSFNSGYEQFF.

This chain joins TRBV7-9 and TRBJ2-3; 9 nucleotides align to TRBD1. With V trimmed by 2 bases and J by 3 bases, 3 bases remained unmatched. Per the germline V gene, CDR1 is SEHNR and CDR2 is FQNEAQ (reference sequence). The CDR3 extends over 15 amino acids. The CDR3 DNA reads TGTGCCAGCAGCTTAAAGGGGACAGGGACAGATACGCAGTATTTT. This encodes CASSLKGTGTDTQYF. The full variable domain, rest sourced from reference TRBV7-9 and TRBJ2-3, is DTGVSQNPRHKITKRGQNVTFRCDPISEHNRLYWYRQTLGQGPEFLTYFQNEAQLEKSRLLSDRFSAERPKGSFSTLEIQRTEQGDSAMYLCASSLKGTGTDTQYFGPGTRLTVL.

J is TRBJ1-5 and V is TRBV6-1; weak D call: TRBD1 (6 bases). Trimming pared 6 bases from V and 4 bases from J, leaving 13 bases between. Germline CDR1 is MNHNS and CDR2 is SASEGT. The CDR3 is 14 residues long. This chain's CDR3 is CASSYRVGNQPQHF. The CDR3 DNA sequence: TGTGCCAGCAGCTACAGGGTGGGGAATCAGCCCCAGCATTTT.

The chain carries TRBV6-5 and TRBJ1-1; weak D call: TRBD1 (5 bases). The CDR3 loop spans 15 amino acids. Trimming pared 5 bases from V and 0 bases from J, leaving 13 bases between. From germline, CDR1 is MNHEY and CDR2 SVGAGI. This CDR3 is CASSQDSLLNTEAFF. The DNA of the CDR3 is TGTGCCAGCAGTCAAGACAGTCTACTGAACACTGAAGCTTTCTTT.

This chain uses TRBV4-1 with TRBJ1-2, with D possibly matching TRBD1 (5 bases). The CDR3 loop spans 14 amino acids. Germline lookup yields CDR1 MGHRA and CDR2 YSYEKL. Trimming removed 6 bases at V and 8 bases at J, with 19 bases between. The CDR3 sequence is CASREEGQSLGYTF. The CDR3 nucleotides are TGCGCCAGCAGGGAGGAGGGGCAATCGCTCGGCTACACCTTC.

The chain joins TRBV14 to TRBJ2-5; TRBD2 might be the D (5 bases). V was shortened by 4 bases and J by 6 bases, with 12 bases between the two germline ends. This CDR3 is 13 amino acids long. Germline-derived CDR1 and CDR2 are SGHDN and FVKESK. Here the CDR3 reads CASSLVPGKTQYF. CDR3 sequence (DNA): TGTGCCAGCAGCCTAGTACCGGGGAAGACCCAGTACTTC.

The chain joins TRBV27 to TRBJ2-6; D ambiguous. Germline CDR1 reads MNHEY; CDR2 reads SMNVEV (reference sequence). V was clipped by 6 bases and J by 1 base, with 10 bases between them. The CDR3 is made up of 15 amino acids. The CDR3 protein is CASSVTASGANVLTF. The CDR3 bases are TGTGCCAGCAGCGTTACAGCTTCTGGGGCCAACGTCCTGACTTTC.

The chain combines TRBV7-9 with TRBJ2-7; possible D gene TRBD1, 6 bases. Deletions cut 5 bases from V and 2 bases from J, with 10 bases between. Germline V lookup: CDR1 SEHNR, CDR2 FQNEAQ (reference sequence). The CDR3 contains 13 residues. The CDR3, as DNA: TGTGCCAGCAGCCCTACAGGGCCCTACGAGCAGTACTTC. Protein sequence: CASSPTGPYEQYF.

This clone was detected once. V is TRBV27 and J is TRBJ1-4; TRBD1 matches at 9 bases. The CDR3 has 14 residues. Germline CDR1 is MNHEY and CDR2 is SMNVEV (reference sequence). The ends lost 5 bases at V and 8 bases at J; junction bases unmatched: 6. CDR3 nucleotides: TGTGCCAGCAGTGCCGCCGGGACAGGGGAAAAACTGTTTTTT. This codes for CASSAAGTGEKLFF.

This clone was detected only once. The genes are TRBV5-4 and TRBJ2-1; D unclear. The length of the CDR3 is 13 residues. The V end lost 3 bases, the J end lost 6 bases, and 10 bases lay between the germline ends. Germline CDR1 reads SGHNT; CDR2 reads YYREEE (reference sequence). The CDR3 nucleotides are TGTGCCAGCAGCTCGCCCCGGGTCAATGAGCAGTTCTTC. It is translated as CASSSPRVNEQFF.

The V and J genes are TRBV19 and TRBJ1-3, with D perhaps TRBD1 (6 bases). This CDR3 is built from 14 residues. The germline CDR1 and CDR2 sequences are LNHDA and SQIVND (reference sequence). V was clipped by 6 bases and J by 7 bases, with 16 bases between them. The CDR3 sequence: CASRRGQLGNTIYF. The CDR3 nucleotides are TGTGCCAGTAGGCGCGGACAGCTCGGGAACACCATATATTTT. Variable domain in full (rest from reference TRBV19 and TRBJ1-3): DGGITQSPKYLFRKEGQNVTLSCEQNLNHDAMYWYRQDPGQGLRLIYYSQIVNDFQKGDIAEGYSVSREKKESFPLTVTSAQKNPTAFYLCASRRGQLGNTIYFGEGSWLTVV.

The chain carries TRBV9 and TRBJ2-5, with D perhaps TRBD1 (7 bases). The CDR3 totals 14 residues. Trimming left V 6 bases short and J 5 bases short, with 17 bases between. CDR1 is SGDLS and CDR2 is YYNGEE in the germline V gene. This CDR3 is CASNGGARGETQYF. The CDR3 bases are TGTGCCAGCAACGGAGGGGCCAGGGGGGAGACCCAGTACTTC.

The chain couples TRBV27 to TRBJ1-1; 7 bases match TRBD1. CDR3 size: 14 residues. Germline CDR1 and CDR2: MNHEY and SMNVEV (reference sequence). The J segment lost 7 bases and the V segment lost 2 bases, leaving 7 bases of the junction unmatched. The CDR3 protein is CASSLGYRGGEAFF. In DNA form, the CDR3 reads TGTGCCAGCAGTTTAGGCTACAGGGGAGGTGAAGCTTTCTTT.

The chain is built from TRBV29-1 and TRBJ2-3; 8 positions agree with TRBD1. The CDR3 covers 16 residues. V lost 0 bases to trimming and J lost 3 bases; unmatched junction nucleotides: 8. Germline loops: CDR1 SQVTM, CDR2 ANQGSEA. CDR3 loop: CSVEDSRGLWTDTQYF. CDR3 DNA: TGCAGCGTTGAAGACAGCAGGGGGCTGTGGACAGATACGCAGTATTTT.

This rearrangement joins TRBV5-6 to TRBJ1-5, with D perhaps matching TRBD1 (6 bases). The CDR3 length is 14 residues. Germline values: CDR1 SGHDT, CDR2 YYEEEE. V lost 4 bases and J lost 0, with 8 bases in between. The CDR3 nucleotides are TGTGCCAGCAGCGGGACAAGTAGCAATCAGCCCCAGCATTTT. Its translation: CASSGTSSNQPQHF.

The rearrangement joins TRBV18 to TRBJ2-3; a possible D gene is TRBD1 (5 bases). This CDR3 is built from 14 residues. Looked up from germline, CDR1 is KGHSH and CDR2 is LQKENI. The V and J ends lost 6 bases and 2 bases respectively, with 12 bases between them. The CDR3 DNA sequence: TGTGCCAGCTCGCAACAGGTGCTCACAGATACGCAGTATTTT. Translating gives CASSQQVLTDTQYF. Filled out from reference TRBV18 and TRBJ2-3, the complete variable domain reads NAGVMQNPRHLVRRRGQEARLRCSPMKGHSHVYWYRQLPEEGLKFMVYLQKENIIDESGMPKERFSAEFPKEGPSILRIQQVVRGDSAAYFCASSQQVLTDTQYFGPGTRLTVL.